Following are 7 T cell receptor beta chains from one sample sequenced in a study of T cell changes during pregnancy in multiple sclerosis. The protocol was immunoSEQ multiplex PCR, while the TCRdb copy is restricted to in-frame clones and leaves out a portion. The table includes approximately 48,000 clones, about 88% detected once. The specimen comprised CD8+ T cells from peripheral blood mononuclear cells, sampled before pregnancy. These receptors originate from a female donor with multiple sclerosis, enrolled in a pregnancy study.

The gene calls are TRBV6-5 and TRBJ2-7, with TRBD1 matching 7 bases. The CDR3 is made up of 13 amino acids. Germline V CDR1 and CDR2: MNHEY, SVGAGI. Trimming cost V 10 bases and J 7 bases; bases outside gene matches: 13. The CDR3 loop is CATAGTAVGEQYF. In DNA form, the CDR3 reads TGTGCCACCGCCGGGACAGCCGTCGGTGAGCAGTACTTC.

This clone has only one observation. The chain links TRBV19 to TRBJ2-7; D gene ambiguous. V was shortened by 3 bases and J by 2 bases, with 11 bases between the two germline ends. The CDR3 loop spans 14 amino acids. The germline V gene has CDR1 LNHDA and CDR2 SQIVND (reference sequence). CDR3 in DNA: TGTGCCAGTAGTATTGGGCAGTTAGCCTACGAGCAGTACTTC. Its translation: CASSIGQLAYEQYF.

The rearrangement joins TRBV4-2 to TRBJ1-2; D not certain. Germline CDR1 reads LGHNA; CDR2 reads YNFKEQ. Trimming pared 0 bases from V and 8 bases from J, leaving 10 bases between. The CDR3 consists of 13 residues. CDR3 in DNA: TGTGCCAGCAGCCAAGATGGGTTCAGGGGCTACACCTTC. This translates into CASSQDGFRGYTF.

V gene TRBV11-2 combines with J gene TRBJ1-2, with unresolved D. CDR3 length: 14 amino acids. Per the germline V gene, CDR1 is SGHAT and CDR2 is FQNNGV. V was shortened by 3 bases and J by 4 bases, with 12 bases between the two germline ends. The CDR3 DNA reads as TGTGCCAGCAGCTTTGAAGAGGGCCTCTATGGCTACACCTTC. It yields the protein CASSFEEGLYGYTF.

The gene calls are TRBV7-8 and TRBJ2-6; 7 nucleotides align to TRBD1. Germline-derived CDR1 and CDR2 are SGHVS and FQNEAQ. The CDR3 contains 17 residues. The V and J ends lost 5 bases and 0 bases, in that order; junction bases with no gene match: 7. CDR3 amino acids: CASSPGQVLSGANVLTF. CDR3 bases: TGTGCCAGCAGCCCAGGACAGGTGCTCTCTGGGGCCAACGTCCTGACTTTC.

This chain links TRBV7-2 with TRBJ2-3; D gene ambiguous. Germline CDR1 is SGHTA and CDR2 is FQGNSA. Trimming took off 4 bases at V and 3 bases at J, with 8 bases between the two ends. The CDR3 covers 13 residues. The CDR3 region is CASSSMETDTQYF. As DNA, the CDR3 is TGTGCCAGCAGCTCGATGGAGACAGATACGCAGTATTTT.

V is TRBV5-4 and J is TRBJ2-3, with no clear D. Trimming took off 0 bases at V and 6 bases at J, with 14 bases between the two ends. This CDR3 comprises 15 residues. The germline CDR1 and CDR2 sequences are SGHNT and YYREEE (reference sequence). The CDR3 DNA reads as TGTGCCAGCAGCTTGGTTCAGCCCCCCGGGGATACGCAGTATTTT. The encoded protein is CASSLVQPPGDTQYF.